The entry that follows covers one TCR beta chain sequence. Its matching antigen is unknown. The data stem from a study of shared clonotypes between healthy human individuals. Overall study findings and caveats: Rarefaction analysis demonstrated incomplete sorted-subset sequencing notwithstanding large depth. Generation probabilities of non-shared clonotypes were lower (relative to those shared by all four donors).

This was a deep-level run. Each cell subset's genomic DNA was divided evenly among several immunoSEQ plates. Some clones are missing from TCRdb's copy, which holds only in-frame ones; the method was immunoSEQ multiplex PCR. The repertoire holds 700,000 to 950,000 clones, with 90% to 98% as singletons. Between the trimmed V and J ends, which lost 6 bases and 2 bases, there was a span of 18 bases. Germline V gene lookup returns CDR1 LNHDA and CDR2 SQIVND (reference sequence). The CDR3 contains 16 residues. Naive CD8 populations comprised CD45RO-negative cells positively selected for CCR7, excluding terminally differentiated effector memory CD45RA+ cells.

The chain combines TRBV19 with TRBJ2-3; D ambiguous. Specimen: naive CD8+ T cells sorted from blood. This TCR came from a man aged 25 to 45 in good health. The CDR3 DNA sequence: TGTGCCAGTAGCTTTGAGGACGCCTCTTACACAGATACGCAGTATTTT. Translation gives CASSFEDASYTDTQYF.